One sample yielded the 30 T cell receptor beta chains listed below, sequenced in a study of T cell repertoires in cytomegalovirus infection. TCRdb fed the reads into MiXCR, producing one record per CDR3 protein. The sample shows hundreds of thousands of distinct CDR3 sequences, roughly 10% of them seen only once. The specimen sequenced was PBMCs. These receptors originate from a human donor in good health (CMV status not recorded). Some clones in this sample may be carry-over from other donors' samples.

This clonotype appeared many times. V usage is TRBV6-5 and J usage is TRBJ2-1; 12 nucleotides align to TRBD2. Germline CDR1 MNHEY, CDR2 SVGAGI. Trimming at V came to 2 bases and at J to 8 bases, leaving 7 bases not matched to a gene. The CDR3 has 16 amino acids. CDR3 sequence: CASSYGGLAGGDEQFF. DNA for the CDR3: TGTGCCAGCAGTTACGGTGGTCTAGCGGGAGGGGATGAGCAGTTCTTC.

This clonotype was observed a few times. The V and J genes are TRBV29-1 and TRBJ1-1; TRBD1 agrees at 8 bases. V shed 4 bases and J 4 bases; nucleotides not matched to a gene: 5. Germline CDR1 SQVTM, CDR2 ANQGSEA. The CDR3 sequence is 13 residues long. CDR3 region: CSVGGTGGTEAFF. DNA for the CDR3: TGCAGCGTTGGCGGAACAGGGGGCACTGAAGCTTTCTTT.

This rearrangement joins TRBV29-1 to TRBJ2-2, with 9 bases lining up with TRBD1. The CDR3 is made up of 17 amino acids. Germline V lookup: CDR1 SQVTM, CDR2 ANQGSEA. After removal of 6 bases from V and 1 base from J, the junction contained 12 bases not matched to a gene. The CDR3 nucleotides read TGCAGCGTGCCGGGACAGGGAGGATTTTGGAACACCGGGGAGCTGTTTTTT. This gives the protein CSVPGQGGFWNTGELFF.

This clonotype was counted between two and nine times. The genes are TRBV10-3 and TRBJ2-5; D unclear. This CDR3 region has 10 residues. Trimming removed 9 bases from V and 6 bases from J, with 8 bases in between. CDR1 is ENHRY and CDR2 is SYGVKD in the germline V gene. This CDR3 is CAITSQTQYF. Written as DNA, the CDR3 is TGTGCCATTACCTCCCAGACCCAGTACTTC.

The CDR3 is CASSLGRGNSDYGYTF. CDR3 sequence (DNA): TGTGCCAGCAGCTTAGGACGCGGGAATTCTGACTATGGCTACACCTTC. This rearrangement joins TRBV13 to TRBJ1-2; D is undetermined. V lost 0 bases and J 3 bases, leaving 14 bases between the germline ends. In germline, CDR1 is PRHDT, CDR2 FYEKMQ (reference sequence). The CDR3 covers 16 residues.

This clonotype was seen repeatedly, ten times or more. The chain couples TRBV5-8 to TRBJ2-1; the match to TRBD1 covers 8 bases. Trimming took 4 bases from V and 0 from J; bases not matched to a gene: 3. The CDR3 consists of 15 residues. Germline V gives CDR1 SGHTS, CDR2 YDEGEE. CDR3 protein: CASSQGQVSYNEQFF. For the CDR3, the DNA is TGTGCCAGCAGCCAGGGACAGGTCTCCTACAATGAGCAGTTCTTC.

The chain is built from TRBV9 and TRBJ2-5; no firm D call. CDR3 size: 14 residues. With 2 bases removed from V and 5 bases from J, the gap between germline ends came to 13 bases. Germline lookup yields CDR1 SGDLS and CDR2 YYNGEE. This CDR3 reads CASSVWASTETQYF. CDR3 nucleotide sequence: TGTGCCAGCAGCGTTTGGGCCTCCACGGAGACCCAGTACTTC.

The gene calls are TRBV29-1 and TRBJ2-6; tentative D call: TRBD1 (6 bases). Trimming removed 6 bases from V and 1 base from J, with 16 bases in between. There are 16 residues in the CDR3. Germline CDR1 reads SQVTM; CDR2 reads ANQGSEA. CDR3 nucleotide sequence: TGCAGCGTACCGGGACACGGACCATCTGGGGCCAACGTCCTGACTTTC. This gives the protein CSVPGHGPSGANVLTF.

This clonotype was observed many times. The chain uses TRBV11-2 and TRBJ1-1; D gene unclear. Germline V gene sequence: CDR1 SGHAT, CDR2 FQNNGV. The length of the CDR3 is 15 residues. With 10 bases removed from V and 5 bases from J, the gap between germline ends came to 23 bases. CDR3 in DNA: TGTGCCACCTCACCCATCCGAGGGCGAGGGACTGAAGCTTTCTTT. Encoded protein: CATSPIRGRGTEAFF.

In this sample, this clonotype turned up many times. The chain uses TRBV28 and TRBJ2-3; D ambiguous. The CDR3 has 12 amino acids. Trimming pared 4 bases from V and 5 bases from J, leaving 7 bases between. The germline gives CDR1 MDHEN, CDR2 SYDVKM. The CDR3, as DNA: TGTGCCAGCAGTTCCACTCTAGATACGCAGTATTTT. Translation gives CASSSTLDTQYF.

This clonotype was observed a handful of times. This chain connects TRBV29-1 to TRBJ2-3; D is undetermined. Germline loops: CDR1 SQVTM, CDR2 ANQGSEA. This CDR3 is 13 amino acids long. V gave up 5 bases and J gave up 7 bases, with 16 bases separating them. CDR3 in amino acids: CSVIWEFQNTQYF. CDR3 DNA sequence: TGCAGCGTTATTTGGGAATTTCAGAATACGCAGTATTTT.

This clonotype came up many times. This chain links TRBV5-1 with TRBJ2-7; D is unclear. The CDR3 contains 13 residues. Trimming took off 0 bases at V and 2 bases at J, with 6 bases between the two ends. Looked up from germline, CDR1 is SGHRS and CDR2 is YFSETQ. The CDR3 sequence is CASSLDKAYEQYF. The CDR3 nucleotides are TGCGCCAGCAGCTTGGACAAAGCCTACGAGCAGTACTTC.

This clonotype was counted ten times or more. A much bigger clone sits one base away, suggesting this may be a read error. The gene calls are TRBV2 and TRBJ2-1; D is undetermined. The CDR3 has 11 residues. Trimming took off 7 bases at V and 4 bases at J, with 5 bases between the two ends. The germline V gene has CDR1 SNHLY and CDR2 FYNNEI. The CDR3 DNA sequence: TGTGCCAGCATCAGATACAATGAGCAGTTCTTC. Its protein is CASIRYNEQFF.

The rearrangement uses TRBV11-3 and TRBJ2-2; 10 nucleotides agree with TRBD1. CDR3 length equals 15 residues. Germline V gene data show CDR1 as SGHNT and CDR2 as YENEEA. With 4 bases clipped from V and 6 bases from J, the junction kept 5 bases outside the gene matches. CDR3 nucleotides: TGTGCCAGCAGCTCTTGGGACAGGGGATCCGGGGAGCTGTTTTTT. Its protein product is CASSSWDRGSGELFF.

This clonotype was recorded only once. A much larger clone is a single base away; this may be a read error. The genes are TRBV20-1 and TRBJ2-1, with 10 bases fitting TRBD2. Germline trimming cut 8 bases from V and 9 bases from J; bases unmatched to any gene: 13. Per germline, CDR1 DFQATT and CDR2 SNEGSKA (reference sequence). The CDR3 length is 14 residues. DNA for the CDR3: TGCAGTCTTCCAATAGCGGGAGGTAACAGTGAGCAGTTCTTC. As protein: CSLPIAGGNSEQFF.

Ten or more counts support this clonotype. The chain carries TRBV5-1 and TRBJ1-6; D is unresolved. The CDR3 length is 15 residues. V was trimmed by 3 bases and J by 7 bases, leaving 14 bases between them. Germline lookup yields CDR1 SGHRS and CDR2 YFSETQ. CDR3 amino acids: CASSYGAQQNSPLHF. The CDR3 region has the DNA TGCGCCAGCAGCTACGGAGCCCAGCAGAATTCACCCCTCCACTTT.

Notes on this clonotype: One base away lies a much larger clone, so this may be a sequencing read error. J is TRBJ2-1 and V is TRBV7-9; 12 nucleotides match TRBD2. The CDR3 runs to 15 residues. Germline V gene data show CDR1 as SEHNR and CDR2 as FQNEAQ (reference sequence). The CDR3 bases are TGTGCCAGCAGCTTCGGACTAGCGGGGAACAATGAGCAGTCCTTC. Its translation: CASSFGLAGNNEQSF.

This clonotype appeared many times. The chain employs TRBV7-9 and TRBJ1-5, with 7 bases lining up with TRBD1. The V gene end was trimmed by 4 bases and the J gene end by 2 bases; junction bases not matched to a gene: 8. This CDR3 region has 16 residues. Germline CDR1 and CDR2: SEHNR and FQNEAQ (reference sequence). The DNA of the CDR3 is TGTGCCAGCAGCTCCGGCCGGGACAGAGGCAATCAGCCCCAGCATTTT. Amino acid sequence: CASSSGRDRGNQPQHF.

This clonotype was seen only a few times. The chain recombines TRBV12-3 or TRBV12-4 with TRBJ2-5; D unclear. Deletions cut 5 bases from V and 5 bases from J, with 9 bases between. The CDR3 totals 12 residues. For the CDR3, the DNA is TGTGCCAGCAGTCCAGACTGGGAGACCCAGTACTTC. Its translation is CASSPDWETQYF.

This clonotype was seen ten or more times. The V gene is TRBV15, the J gene TRBJ2-7; D is perhaps TRBD1 or TRBD2 (6 bases each). V shed 5 bases and J shed 5 bases, with 19 bases lying between them. The germline V gene encodes CDR1 LNHNV and CDR2 YYDKDF (reference sequence). This CDR3 has 15 amino acids. Here the CDR3 DNA reads TGTGCCACCAGCCCGGTCAGGGGAGGTTTCCACGAGCAGTACTTC. It specifies CATSPVRGGFHEQYF.

The table lists this clonotype with many counts. The V and J genes are TRBV27 and TRBJ1-5, with D uncertain. Looked up from germline, CDR1 is MNHEY and CDR2 is SMNVEV (reference sequence). V lost 7 bases to trimming and J lost 0 bases, with 16 bases between them. The length of the CDR3 is 16 residues. The CDR3 sequence: CASTPSVGDSNQPQHF. The CDR3 DNA is TGTGCCAGCACCCCATCAGTCGGAGATAGCAATCAGCCCCAGCATTTT.

The CDR3 spells CSASKGGYQPQHF. CDR3 nucleotides: TGCAGTGCTAGTAAAGGGGGCTATCAGCCCCAGCATTTT. This chain connects TRBV20-1 to TRBJ1-5; TRBD1 matches 7 bases. The CDR3 is 13 amino acids. After removal of 3 bases from V and 5 bases from J, the junction contained 4 bases not matched to a gene. Looked up from germline, CDR1 is DFQATT and CDR2 is SNEGSKA (reference sequence).

The rearrangement joins TRBV20-1 to TRBJ2-7; D unclear. Germline-derived CDR1 and CDR2 are DFQATT and SNEGSKA (reference sequence). The CDR3 consists of 13 residues. Trimming shortened V by 3 bases and J by 3 bases, and 12 bases separated the two germline ends. The CDR3, as DNA: TGCAGTGCTAGTGACTTGTCCTTCTACGAGCAGTACTTC. Translated: CSASDLSFYEQYF.

This clonotype has a handful of counts. The chain employs TRBV24-1 and TRBJ2-1; TRBD2 aligns across 13 bases. In germline, CDR1 is KGHDR, CDR2 SFDVKD. The CDR3 consists of 19 residues. V shed 2 bases and J 5 bases; nucleotides not matched to a gene: 11. CDR3 DNA sequence: TGTGCCACCAGTGATTCTAGAAAGTTACTAGCGGGAGGGGACAATGAGCAGTTCTTC. Amino acid sequence: CATSDSRKLLAGGDNEQFF.

The sample holds many counts of this clonotype. The CDR3 nucleotides are TGTGCCATCAGTGAGTTTCAGAATTACGAGCAGTACTTC. Residues: CAISEFQNYEQYF. The V and J genes are TRBV10-3 and TRBJ2-7; no clear D. The CDR3 loop spans 13 amino acids. Germline V gives CDR1 ENHRY, CDR2 SYGVKD. V was shortened by 1 base and J by 4 bases, with 8 bases between the two germline ends.

Comment on this clonotype: Sequence at one end of the junction differs from germline and may be a read error. The chain links TRBV12-3 or TRBV12-4 to TRBJ2-2; perhaps D is TRBD1 or TRBD2 (5 bases each). The CDR3 runs to 12 residues. This CDR3 reads CASSLRAGELLF. CDR3 nucleotides: TGTGCCAGCAGTCTCAGGGCCGGGGAGCTGCTTTTT.

This clonotype was seen at least ten times. This chain links TRBV12-3 or TRBV12-4 with TRBJ1-1; a possible D gene is TRBD1 (5 bases). CDR3 length: 13 residues. Trimming removed 7 bases from V and 5 bases from J, with 14 bases in between. In DNA form, the CDR3 reads TGTGCCAGCAACCGGGACGTTGGGACTGAAGCTTTCTTT. This sequence encodes CASNRDVGTEAFF.

This clonotype was recorded at least ten times. The V call is TRBV7-2, the J call TRBJ2-7, with TRBD2 as a possible D gene (6 bases). Trimming stripped 5 bases from V and 3 bases from J, with 11 bases between. Per germline, CDR1 SGHTA and CDR2 FQGNSA. The CDR3 is 13 residues long. The CDR3: CASSGGLYYEQYF. CDR3 in DNA: TGTGCCAGCAGCGGCGGACTATACTACGAGCAGTACTTC. Supplemented by reference TRBV7-2 and TRBJ2-7, the full variable domain reads GAGVSQSPSNKVTEKGKDVELRCDPISGHTALYWYRQSLGQGLEFLIYFQGNSAPDKSGLPSDRFSAERTGGSVSTLTIQRTQQEDSAVYLCASSGGLYYEQYFGPGTRLTVT.

This clonotype has a count of ten or more. This rearrangement joins TRBV12-3 or TRBV12-4 to TRBJ2-4; tentative D call: TRBD1 (5 bases). CDR3 length equals 11 residues. V dropped 8 bases and J dropped 9 bases, with 11 bases sitting between them. CDR3 DNA sequence: TGTGCCAGCGGGGCTCTAGGCATTCAGTACTTC. It yields the protein CASGALGIQYF.

In its sample, this clonotype was seen many times. The CDR3 here is CASSIPSGTGGSYEQYF. DNA of the CDR3: TGTGCCAGCAGTATCCCGTCCGGGACAGGGGGATCCTACGAGCAGTACTTC. The J gene is TRBJ2-7, the V gene TRBV27; 11 nucleotides align to TRBD1. The CDR3 spans 17 residues. Looked up from germline, CDR1 is MNHEY and CDR2 is SMNVEV (reference sequence). The ends lost 5 bases at V and 1 base at J; junction bases unmatched: 10.